These T cell receptor beta chains were read from a single sample in a study of Ad26.COV2.S vaccination and SARS-CoV-2 variants. Libraries were prepared by immunoSEQ multiplex PCR; TCRdb keeps only in-frame clonotypes and omits some of them. The table records 380,000 or so clones, about 80% of them present only once. The sequenced sample was peripheral blood, obtained in a trial of Ad26.COV2.S vaccine versus placebo. Receptor source: a person between 18 and 59 years old who received the Ad26.COV2.S COVID-19 vaccine or a placebo. Each CDR3 is given with its conserved first and last residue. A D gene is named only where the DNA matches it firmly. Some rows mark clone size as missing; the rest say once, few, many or name a class of expanded clone.

TRBJ2-1 TRBV7-2 13 . . CASRFAGNNEQFF TGTGCCAGCAGGTTCGCGGGAAACAATGAGCAGTTCTTC
TRBJ1-2 TRBV6-5 13 . . CASILSPQYGYTF TGTGCCAGCATCCTCAGCCCTCAGTATGGCTACACCTTC
TRBJ2-1 TRBV5-1 16 . . CASSPQVGGRTNEQFF TGCGCCAGCAGCCCCCAGGTGGGGGGTAGAACCAATGAGCAGTTCTTC
TRBJ1-1 TRBV5-1 14 . once CASSLFQGNTEAFF TGCGCCAGCAGCTTATTCCAGGGAAACACTGAAGCTTTCTTT
TRBJ2-5 TRBV3-1/TRBV3-2 14 . . CASSQELGRETQYF TGTGCCAGCAGCCAAGAGTTGGGCAGGGAGACCCAGTACTTC
TRBJ2-5 TRBV7-9 15 TRBD1 . CASSLVTRGLETQYF TGTGCCAGCAGCTTAGTCACCAGGGGGCTAGAGACCCAGTACTTC
TRBJ2-7 TRBV5-4 15 . . CASSSPGRPFYEQYF TGTGCCAGCAGCTCGCCGGGACGTCCGTTTTACGAGCAGTACTTC
TRBJ2-3 TRBV10-3 15 . . CAISDPGLAKDTQYF TGTGCCATCAGTGACCCGGGGCTAGCTAAAGATACGCAGTATTTT
TRBJ2-5 TRBV3-1/TRBV3-2 13 . . CASSQSTQETQYF TGTGCCAGCAGCCAATCCACGCAAGAGACCCAGTACTTC
TRBJ2-3 TRBV11-1 16 . . CASSFRSGASTDTQYF TGTGCCAGCAGCTTTCGTAGCGGCGCTAGCACAGATACGCAGTATTTT
TRBJ1-1 TRBV2 15 . . CASRRTESLDTEAFF TGTGCCAGCAGGAGGACAGAAAGCCTGGACACTGAAGCTTTCTTT
TRBJ2-2 TRBV12-3/TRBV12-4 12 . . CASSFLAGELFF TGTGCCAGCAGTTTCCTCGCCGGGGAGCTGTTTTTT
TRBJ2-7 TRBV4-1 19 . once CASSHPIWSKLPNPYEQYF TGCGCCAGCAGCCACCCTATTTGGTCGAAACTCCCAAACCCCTACGAGCAGTACTTC
TRBJ1-1 TRBV10-3 15 . . CAIIARVIMNTEAFF TGTGCCATCATCGCTAGGGTTATCATGAACACTGAAGCTTTCTTT
TRBJ1-1 TRBV12-3/TRBV12-4 13 TRBD1 . CATSQDRGTEAFF TGTGCCACCTCACAGGACAGGGGAACTGAAGCTTTCTTT
TRBJ1-2 TRBV7-7 13 . . CASSQQVSEGYTF TGTGCCAGCAGCCAACAGGTGTCTGAGGGCTACACCTTC
TRBJ2-7 TRBV20-1 11 . . CSATLVVEQYF TGCAGTGCTACCCTGGTTGTGGAGCAGTACTTC
TRBJ2-5 TRBV3-1/TRBV3-2 15 . . CASSFRGGLQETQYF TGTGCCAGCAGCTTTAGGGGAGGTCTCCAAGAGACCCAGTACTTC
TRBJ2-1 TRBV18 14 . . CASSRSRGSNEQFF TGTGCCAGCTCACGATCGAGGGGCTCCAATGAGCAGTTCTTC
TRBJ2-5 TRBV7-2 14 . once CASSPPSKWETQYF TGTGCCAGCAGCCCGCCCTCGAAGTGGGAGACCCAGTACTTC
TRBJ2-6 TRBV11-2 17 . . CASSSPLRASGANVLTF TGTGCCAGCAGTTCCCCATTGCGGGCCTCTGGGGCCAACGTCCTGACTTTC
TRBJ2-5 TRBV29-1 14 . . CSVGAREGFQTQYF TGCAGCGTTGGTGCCAGGGAAGGGTTTCAGACCCAGTACTTC
TRBJ2-2 TRBV29-1 13 . . CSVVAANTGELFF TGCAGCGTTGTTGCGGCGAACACCGGGGAGCTGTTTTTT
TRBJ1-1 TRBV18 15 TRBD1 once CASSPKGQGGTEAFF TGTGCCAGCTCACCCAAGGGACAGGGAGGGACTGAAGCTTTCTTT
TRBJ2-7 TRBV20-1 12 . . CSASFVSDEQYF TGCAGTGCTAGTTTTGTTTCAGACGAGCAGTACTTC
TRBJ2-7 TRBV6-2/TRBV6-3 13 . . CASSYRTPREQYF TGTGCCAGCAGTTACAGAACCCCTCGGGAGCAGTACTTC
TRBJ1-1 TRBV7-9 17 . once CASTRGPRVRENTEAFF TGTGCCAGCACCCGAGGACCGAGGGTAAGGGAGAACACTGAAGCTTTCTTT
TRBJ1-1 TRBV5-1 14 . few CASSLSGVDTEAFF TGCGCCAGCAGCTTGTCGGGGGTCGACACTGAAGCTTTCTTT
TRBJ2-7 TRBV28 15 . . CASSRDSGKIYEQYF TGTGCCAGCAGTCGGGATAGTGGGAAGATCTACGAGCAGTACTTC
TRBJ1-5 TRBV6-1 15 . . CASSEVRAENQPQHF TGTGCCAGCAGTGAAGTTAGGGCGGAAAATCAGCCCCAGCATTTT
TRBJ2-1 TRBV6-5 14 TRBD2 . CASRLAGSMNEQFF TGTGCCAGCAGACTAGCGGGAAGTATGAATGAGCAGTTCTTC
TRBJ1-1 TRBV12-3/TRBV12-4 13 . . CASSLVGVGEAFF TGTGCCAGCAGTTTAGTAGGGGTTGGTGAAGCTTTCTTT
TRBJ2-3 TRBV10-1 15 . . CASSDTYPPGDTQYF TGCGCCAGCAGTGACACTTACCCTCCAGGAGATACGCAGTATTTT
TRBJ1-1 TRBV7-8 15 . . CASSHRGENIPEAFF TGTGCCAGCAGCCATAGGGGGGAAAATATCCCTGAAGCTTTCTTT
TRBJ1-2 TRBV4-3 15 . . CASSHLVGPNYGYTF TGCGCCAGCAGCCACCTTGTAGGCCCCAACTATGGCTACACCTTC
TRBJ2-3 TRBV15 16 TRBD2 . CATSSPVKAGVDTQYF TGTGCCACCAGCAGCCCCGTGAAAGCGGGAGTAGATACGCAGTATTTT
TRBJ1-5 TRBV3-1/TRBV3-2 15 TRBD1 . CASSQDRRGRQPQHF TGTGCCAGCAGCCAAGATCGCAGGGGGCGGCAGCCCCAGCATTTT
TRBJ1-3 TRBV27 15 . once CASSLSVGRGNTIYF TGTGCCAGCAGTTTATCGGTCGGGAGGGGAAACACCATATATTTT
TRBJ1-4 TRBV25-1 17 TRBD1 . CASSDDRTGPTNEKLFF TGTGCCAGCAGTGACGATCGGACAGGGCCAACTAATGAAAAACTGTTTTTT
TRBJ1-1 TRBV6-5 15 TRBD1 . CASRAPDRGNTEAFF TGTGCCAGCAGGGCCCCGGACAGGGGGAACACTGAAGCTTTCTTT
TRBJ1-5 TRBV27 14 . few CALGETTPNQPQHF TGTGCCCTCGGGGAAACTACCCCCAATCAGCCCCAGCATTTT
TRBJ2-1 TRBV11-3 16 . many CASSAPGRSPIHEQFF TGTGCCAGCAGCGCCCCGGGACGGAGTCCGATCCATGAGCAGTTCTTC